Listed here is a single T cell receptor beta chain. Its antigen is unidentified. The record originates from a study of early stage breast cancer tumors. In the study overall: About 70% of the 16 invasive tumors were ER+, PR+ and HER2-. Study observations and caveats: Compared with adjacent normal breast, tumors showed about 2.5-fold denser, more clonal T cells.

Each sample had two DNA replicates, 0.5 ug blood or around 1.5 ug tissue. TCRdb's copy holds only in-frame clones and misses some; the assay was immunoSEQ multiplex PCR. The sample lists roughly 49,000 clones, around four fifths occurring once. This CDR3 has 15 amino acids. In germline, CDR1 is WSHSY, CDR2 SAAADI. The J segment lost 0 bases and the V segment lost 3 bases, leaving 5 bases of the junction unmatched. This sequence joins TRBV10-2 and TRBJ2-7; 7 nucleotides agree with TRBD1. This clonotype originated in a middle-aged person with breast cancer. Sequenced: blood. CDR3 region: CASSDFRDSSYEQYF. The CDR3 DNA follows: TGCGCCAGCAGTGATTTCCGGGACAGCTCCTACGAGCAGTACTTC.